In this sample, the clone carrying this TCR beta chain turned up a few times. As yet, its antigen is unknown. The data are from a study of beta chain features in type 1 diabetes. Study outcomes and limitations: Highly expressing activated T cells could be over-counted with a cDNA template. Shorter TCRB CDR3s, moderately but significantly so, were found in Type 1 diabetes patients in all four CD4+ subsets.

Via CD45RO/CCR7/CD25/CD127/CD95/CD27, cells of the CD4+ naive, central memory, regulatory and stem cell-like memory subsets were sorted. Since all of the isolated RNA was reverse transcribed, expressed TCRB transcripts were what got sequenced. Produced via immunoSEQ multiplex PCR; TCRdb's table is partial and in-frame only. The data hold 280,000 or so clones, with 15% observed a single time. This CDR3 region has 13 residues. The V gene's germline CDR1 is MNHNY and CDR2 SVGAGI (reference sequence). The V and J ends lost 10 bases and 4 bases respectively, with 17 bases between them. This clonotype was obtained from a man aged 18 to 30 with type 1 diabetes. The chain is built from TRBV6-6 and TRBJ2-7; D might be TRBD1 (6 bases). Input material: naive CD4+ T cells from blood. CDR3 bases: TGTGCCACCAAAACAGGGACCAGATACGAGCAGTACTTC. Residues: CATKTGTRYEQYF.